Listed below are T cell receptor beta chains from one sample, sequenced in a study of blood T cell repertoires in COVID-19. TCRdb keeps only in-frame clones here, not all; method: immunoSEQ multiplex PCR. In the table there are more than 65,000 clones, roughly 90% of which are singletons. Source material: peripheral blood. These receptors were collected from a woman between 45 and 60 years old with acute or convalescent COVID-19. Both conserved end residues are part of each CDR3. Fields, in order: J gene, D gene, clone size, V gene, CDR3 DNA, CDR3 protein. A D gene is named only where the DNA matches it firmly. A clone size is listed for some rows: how often the clone was seen (once, few, many), or a class if it is expanded.

TRBJ1-5,TRBD1,.,TRBV2,TGTGCCAGCAGTTTTCCGGGACAGGGAAATCAGCCCCAGCATTTT,CASSFPGQGNQPQHF
TRBJ2-7,.,.,TRBV19,TGTGCCAGTACAAACCCGGGCGCTGCGGGAACCTACGAGCAGTACTTC,CASTNPGAAGTYEQYF
TRBJ1-1,.,.,TRBV7-9,TGTGCCAGCAGCTTAGCAAGGAGGGAGGAAGCTTTCTTT,CASSLARREEAFF
TRBJ2-3,TRBD2,.,TRBV3-1/TRBV3-2,TGTGCCAGCAGCCAAGCACTAGCGGGGGGCACAGATACGCAGTATTTT,CASSQALAGGTDTQYF
TRBJ1-1,TRBD1,.,TRBV29-1,TGCAGCGGCGGACAGGGTCGCACTGAAGCTTTCTTT,CSGGQGRTEAFF
TRBJ1-4,.,.,TRBV6-5,TGTGCCAGCAGCGGAGACAGAAGACTGTTTTTT,CASSGDRRLFF
TRBJ2-7,TRBD1,.,TRBV6-6,TGTGCCAGCAGTTACTCGAGCCCGACAGGGGGCTACGAGCAGTACTTC,CASSYSSPTGGYEQYF
TRBJ2-3,.,.,TRBV7-2,TGTGCCAGCAGCCCGCAACCGACTGCAGATACGCAGTATTTT,CASSPQPTADTQYF
TRBJ1-2,.,.,TRBV9,TGTGCCAGCAGCGTAGACGGGGGGATGGGTGGCTACACCTTC,CASSVDGGMGGYTF
TRBJ1-3,TRBD1,.,TRBV9,TGTGCCAGCAGCGGAGGGACAGTCAACATCCCAAAGAGCTCTGGAAACACCATATATTTT,CASSGGTVNIPKSSGNTIYF
TRBJ1-6,.,.,TRBV3-1/TRBV3-2,TGTGCCAGCAGCCAGACTCAGAGTTCACCCCTCCACTTT,CASSQTQSSPLHF
TRBJ2-7,.,.,TRBV7-9,TGTGCCAGCAGCTTCGGGGGAGGTGAGCAGTACTTC,CASSFGGGEQYF
TRBJ2-1,TRBD2,once,TRBV29-1,TGCAGCGTTGAAGGAACGGGAGGGCCCTACAATGAGCAGTTCTTC,CSVEGTGGPYNEQFF
TRBJ1-5,.,.,TRBV7-9,TGTGCCAGCAGCTCTACAGGGCCACCTCAGCCCCAGCATTTT,CASSSTGPPQPQHF
TRBJ2-3,.,.,TRBV5-1,TGCGCCAGCAGCTTGGTGGCCAAAAGCACAGATACGCAGTATTTT,CASSLVAKSTDTQYF
TRBJ2-2,.,.,TRBV7-6,TGTGCCAGCAGCCCTCAGGGAAGGAGTTTCGGGGAGCTGTTTTTT,CASSPQGRSFGELFF
TRBJ1-3,.,.,TRBV9,TGTGCCAGCAGTTCGGGAAGCACCATATATTTT,CASSSGSTIYF
TRBJ1-2,TRBD1,.,TRBV2,TGTGCCAGCAGTGGTATCCAGGGGGTTGGCTACACCTTC,CASSGIQGVGYTF
TRBJ1-1,TRBD1,once,TRBV4-1,TGCGCCAGCAGCCCCGGGACAGGCTACACTGAAGCTTTCTTT,CASSPGTGYTEAFF
TRBJ2-5,TRBD2,.,TRBV5-6,TGTGCCAGCAGCAGGGGACTAACTCCTGGCGAGACCCAGTACTTC,CASSRGLTPGETQYF
TRBJ2-7,TRBD1,once,TRBV4-1,TGCGCCAGCAGCCAAGCCGGACAGGGGGTACGCGACTACGAGCAGTACTTC,CASSQAGQGVRDYEQYF
TRBJ1-2,.,.,TRBV3-1/TRBV3-2,TGTGCCAGCAGCCAAGATATGACAGGCGACTATGGCTACACCTTC,CASSQDMTGDYGYTF
TRBJ1-5,TRBD1,few,TRBV19,TGTGCCAGTAGTCTACAGGGGGACAATCAGCCCCAGCATTTT,CASSLQGDNQPQHF
TRBJ2-3,TRBD2,.,TRBV6-2/TRBV6-3,TGTGCCAGCAGTTACTTCGATCAGCGGGGGGCCACAGATACGCAGTATTTT,CASSYFDQRGATDTQYF
TRBJ2-1,TRBD2,.,TRBV5-8,TGTGCCAGCAGCTTTCTAGGGACTAGCGGGCTTCTTTCCTACAATGAGCAGTTCTTC,CASSFLGTSGLLSYNEQFF
TRBJ1-1,.,.,TRBV28,TGTGCCAGCAGTTTGATTCAGGGGTTGGGGACTGAAGCTTTCTTT,CASSLIQGLGTEAFF
TRBJ1-1,.,.,TRBV30,TGTGCCAAGAACGAAGGGGGGAACACTGAAGCTTTCTTT,CAKNEGGNTEAFF
TRBJ1-5,.,.,TRBV9,TGTGCCAGCAGCGTAGTAGTAACAGGACACTGTCGTAGCAATCAGCCCCAGCATTTT,CASSVVVTGHCRSNQPQHF
TRBJ2-7,.,.,TRBV28,TGTGCCAGCAGTTCAACTACTACCGCCTCCGAGGACGAGCAGTACTTC,CASSSTTTASEDEQYF
TRBJ2-7,.,.,TRBV29-1,TGCAGCGTTGACCCAGACTCCTACGAGCAGTACTTC,CSVDPDSYEQYF
TRBJ2-7,.,.,TRBV9,TGTGCCAGCAGCGGAGGGCAGACCTACGAGCAGTACTTC,CASSGGQTYEQYF
TRBJ2-7,TRBD2,once,TRBV7-2,TGTGCCAGCAGTCAACTAGCGGGAGACACCTACGAGCAGTACTTC,CASSQLAGDTYEQYF
TRBJ1-1,.,once,TRBV3-1/TRBV3-2,TGTGCCAGCAGCACACCGGGGAACACTGAAGCTTTCTTT,CASSTPGNTEAFF
TRBJ2-7,.,.,TRBV7-2,TGTGCCAGCAGCCCATCCCGGGGGAGTACCTACGAGCAGTACTTC,CASSPSRGSTYEQYF
TRBJ1-2,TRBD1,.,TRBV28,TGTGCCAGCAGAGGGACAGGACAAAGTCTCCTCAACAACTATGGCTACACCTTC,CASRGTGQSLLNNYGYTF
TRBJ2-1,TRBD2,.,TRBV7-8,TGTGCCAGCAGCTTAGCCCCCCCTAGCGGCGACTACAATGAGCAGTTCTTC,CASSLAPPSGDYNEQFF
TRBJ2-1,.,.,TRBV23-1,TGCGCCAGCAGTCTAAGCGGACCCGGATGTGAGCAGTTCTTC,CASSLSGPGCEQFF
TRBJ2-7,.,few,TRBV27,TGTGCCAGCAGCCCTTCCTGGGTACGAGCGGACGAGCAGTACTTC,CASSPSWVRADEQYF
TRBJ2-7,TRBD1,.,TRBV5-5,TGTGCCAGCAGTTATAGCGCGGGGACAGGGCTCTACGAGCAGTACTTC,CASSYSAGTGLYEQYF
TRBJ2-1,TRBD2,.,TRBV7-6,TGTGCCAGCAGCTTAGCTAGTAGCGGGAGTAGTAATGAGCAGTTCTTC,CASSLASSGSSNEQFF
TRBJ2-5,.,.,TRBV3-1/TRBV3-2,TGTGCCAGCAGCCAAGGAGGATTCGTGGAGACCCAGTACTTC,CASSQGGFVETQYF
TRBJ1-2,.,.,TRBV24-1,TGTGCCACCAGTGATCACTCCGGACAGTCGAACTATGGCTACACCTTC,CATSDHSGQSNYGYTF
TRBJ2-2,TRBD2,.,TRBV9,TGTGCCAGCACCCGGCTAGCGGGTGATCCCACCGGGGAGCTGTTTTTT,CASTRLAGDPTGELFF
TRBJ2-3,TRBD2,.,TRBV19,TGTGCCAGTAGTATTCCTAGCGGGATTAGCACAGATACGCAGTATTTT,CASSIPSGISTDTQYF
TRBJ2-3,.,once,TRBV15,TGTGCCACCAGCAGAGATCAGGGAGATACGCAGTATTTT,CATSRDQGDTQYF